This T cell receptor (beta chain) was documented in a study of beta chain features in type 1 diabetes. At the level of the study: Sorted cells numbering some 110 million were examined across all samples. Study observations and caveats: Shorter TCRB CDR3s, moderately but significantly so, were found in Type 1 diabetes patients in all four CD4+ subsets. Reads derived from cDNA could over-represent cells showing high TCR expression.

Germline values: CDR1 LGHNA, CDR2 YSLEER. V lost 0 bases to trimming and J lost 3 bases, with 8 bases between them. This CDR3 is built from 14 residues. Sequenced material consisted of expressed TCRB transcripts (all of the isolated RNA was reverse transcribed). The table came from immunoSEQ multiplex PCR; TCRdb's copy has only in-frame clones and leaves some out. In the table there are 600,000 to 750,000 clones, roughly an eighth of which are singletons. In this sample, this clone turned up a few times. Antigen unknown. This TCR derives from a young man with type 1 diabetes. The chain carries TRBV4-3 and TRBJ2-5; D is undetermined. Sequenced input: naive CD4+ T cells from blood. The CDR3 loop is CASSQERREETQYF. The CDR3, as DNA: TGCGCCAGCAGCCAAGAGCGGCGAGAAGAGACCCAGTACTTC.